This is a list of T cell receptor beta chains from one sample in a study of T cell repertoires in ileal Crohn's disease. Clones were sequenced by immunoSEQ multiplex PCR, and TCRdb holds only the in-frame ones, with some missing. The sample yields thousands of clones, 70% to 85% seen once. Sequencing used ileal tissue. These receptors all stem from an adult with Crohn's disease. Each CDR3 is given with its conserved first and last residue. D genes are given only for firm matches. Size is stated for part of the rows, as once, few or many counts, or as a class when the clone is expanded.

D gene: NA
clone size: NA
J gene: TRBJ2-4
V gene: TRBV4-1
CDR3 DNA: TGCGCCAGCAGCCAAGTTTACCAGGGTAAAAACATTCAGTACTTC
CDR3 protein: CASSQVYQGKNIQYF

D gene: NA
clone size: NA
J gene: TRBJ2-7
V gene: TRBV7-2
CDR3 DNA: TGTGCCAGCAGCCTCTCACAAAACTACGAGCAGTACTTC
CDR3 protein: CASSLSQNYEQYF

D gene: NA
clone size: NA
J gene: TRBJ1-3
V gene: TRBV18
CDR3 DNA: TGTGCCAGCTCACCTAGCCGGGAGGCTGGAAACACCATATATTTT
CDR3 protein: CASSPSREAGNTIYF

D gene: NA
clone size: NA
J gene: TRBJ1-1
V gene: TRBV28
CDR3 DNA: TGTGCCAGCACCCATGGGGGCTTTGGCACTGAAGCTTTCTTT
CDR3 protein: CASTHGGFGTEAFF

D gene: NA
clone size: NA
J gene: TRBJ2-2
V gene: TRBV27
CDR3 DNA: TGTGCCAGCAGTTTTAGACTCATGAACACCGGGGAGCTGTTTTTT
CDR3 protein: CASSFRLMNTGELFF

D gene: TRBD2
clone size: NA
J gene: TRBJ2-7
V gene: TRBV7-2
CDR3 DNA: TGTGCCAGCAGCTTAGGGGGGGGCTACGAGCAGTACTTC
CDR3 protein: CASSLGGGYEQYF

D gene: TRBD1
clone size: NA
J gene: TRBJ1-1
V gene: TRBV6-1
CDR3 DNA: TGTGCCAGCAGTGACGCGGGACAGGGAGGGGGCACTGAAGCTTTCTTT
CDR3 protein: CASSDAGQGGGTEAFF

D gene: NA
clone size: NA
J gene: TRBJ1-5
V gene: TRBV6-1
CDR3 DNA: TGTGCCAGCAGTGAACAGGCAGCTAGCAATCAGCCCCAGCATTTT
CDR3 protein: CASSEQAASNQPQHF

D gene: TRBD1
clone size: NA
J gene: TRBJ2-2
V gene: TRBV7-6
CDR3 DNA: TGTGCCAGCAGTCTTGGACAGGCGACTATCACCGGGGAGCTGTTTTTT
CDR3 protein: CASSLGQATITGELFF

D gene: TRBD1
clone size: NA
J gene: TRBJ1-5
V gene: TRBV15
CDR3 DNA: TGTGCCACCAGCGGGGACAGGGGGGGCGGCAATCAGCCCCAGCATTTT
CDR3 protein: CATSGDRGGGNQPQHF

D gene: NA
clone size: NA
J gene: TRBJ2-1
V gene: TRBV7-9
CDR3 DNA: TGTGCCATAACGGTAAGAGACTCCTACAATGAGCAGTTCTTC
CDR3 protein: CAITVRDSYNEQFF

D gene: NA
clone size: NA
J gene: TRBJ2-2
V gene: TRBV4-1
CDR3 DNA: TGCGCCAGCAGCCAAGACAGGGTTAACGGGGAGCTGTTTTTT
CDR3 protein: CASSQDRVNGELFF

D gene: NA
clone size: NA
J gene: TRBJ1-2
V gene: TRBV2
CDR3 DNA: TGTGCCAGCAGGCAACAGGGTTGGGGCTACACCTTC
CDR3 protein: CASRQQGWGYTF

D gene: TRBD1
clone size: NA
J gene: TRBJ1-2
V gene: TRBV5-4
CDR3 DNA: TGTGCCAGTCGGGACAGGGGGACCTATGGCTACACCTTC
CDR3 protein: CASRDRGTYGYTF

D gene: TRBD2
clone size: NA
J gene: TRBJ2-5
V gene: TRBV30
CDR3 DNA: TGTGCCTGGAGTGTACCTGGGAGGGTGGGAGGGACCCAGTACTTC
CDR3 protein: CAWSVPGRVGGTQYF

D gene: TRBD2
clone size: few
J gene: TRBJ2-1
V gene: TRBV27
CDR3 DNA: TGTGCCAGCAGCTCAATATACCTCACTAGCGGGAGATCCAATGAGCAGTTCTTC
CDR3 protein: CASSSIYLTSGRSNEQFF

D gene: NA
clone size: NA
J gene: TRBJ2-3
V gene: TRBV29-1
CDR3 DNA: TGCAGCGTTCTTCCGTACCTTACGGAGGGCACAGATACGCAGTATTTT
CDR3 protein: CSVLPYLTEGTDTQYF

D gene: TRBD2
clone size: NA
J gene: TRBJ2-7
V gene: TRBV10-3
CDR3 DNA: TGTGCCATCGGGGAGGGGCAACACTACGAGCAGTACTTC
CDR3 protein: CAIGEGQHYEQYF